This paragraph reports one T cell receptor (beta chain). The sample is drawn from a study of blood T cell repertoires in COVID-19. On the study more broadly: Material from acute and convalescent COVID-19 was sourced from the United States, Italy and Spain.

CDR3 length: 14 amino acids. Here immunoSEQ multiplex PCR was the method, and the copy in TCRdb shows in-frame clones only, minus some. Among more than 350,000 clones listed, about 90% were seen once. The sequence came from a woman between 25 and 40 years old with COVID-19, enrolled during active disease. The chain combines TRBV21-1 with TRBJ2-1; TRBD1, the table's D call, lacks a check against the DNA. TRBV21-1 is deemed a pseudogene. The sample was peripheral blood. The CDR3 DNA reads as TGTGCCAGCAGCAGACAACGCTCCTACAATGAGCAGTTCTTC. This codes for CASSRQRSYNEQFF.